This TCR beta chain appears in the sequencing data of a study of blood T cell repertoires in COVID-19. Clones were read by immunoSEQ multiplex PCR, and TCRdb kept only the in-frame ones, dropping some. The table has about 180,000 clones, 60% to 80% seen once. Germline loops: CDR1 GTSNPN, CDR2 SVGIG (reference sequence). CDR3 length: 13 residues. Trimming left V 0 bases short and J 7 bases short, with 13 bases between. The receptor was derived from a woman aged 45-65 years who had recovered from COVID-19. The chain employs TRBV30 and TRBJ2-7, with a weak D call TRBD1 (5 bases). The sample taken for sequencing was PBMCs or T cells enriched from blood (not recorded which). CDR3 protein: CAWSVAGISEQYF. The CDR3 coding sequence is TGTGCCTGGAGTGTAGCAGGGATTAGTGAGCAGTACTTC.